The 29 T cell receptor beta chains listed next were all sequenced from one sample in a study of post-analysis software for immune sequencing data. General study findings and limits: Patients showed TRBV5-6, TRBV5-1 and TRBV20-1 among about five TRBV segments more frequent than in controls.

Presence of unique molecular identifiers characterized the TCR beta cDNA libraries. MiXCR, applied by TCRdb to the PCR reads, yields one record per CDR3 protein. The sample lists hundreds of thousands of distinct CDR3 sequences; just over 35% were seen once. The antigens for these receptors are not known. Sequenced sample: blood. All receptors come from a girl aged 5 to 17 with multiple sclerosis.

This clonotype came up many times. The gene calls are TRBV5-1 and TRBJ2-1; 14 bases line up with TRBD2. CDR1 is SGHRS and CDR2 is YFSETQ in the germline V gene. V dropped 3 bases and J dropped 0; count of bases not matched to a gene: 5. This CDR3 has 18 amino acids. CDR3 residues: CASSSTSGGALSYNEQFF. Written as DNA, the CDR3 is TGCGCCAGCAGCTCGACTAGCGGGGGGGCCCTCTCCTACAATGAGCAGTTCTTC. Supplemented by reference TRBV5-1 and TRBJ2-1, the full variable domain reads KAGVTQTPRYLIKTRGQQVTLSCSPISGHRSVSWYQQTPGQGLQFLFEYFSETQRNKGNFPGRFSGRQFSNSRSEMNVSTLELGDSALYLCASSSTSGGALSYNEQFFGPGTRLTVL.

This clonotype appeared many times. This chain links TRBV29-1 with TRBJ1-2; 8 nucleotides align to TRBD1. In germline, CDR1 is SQVTM, CDR2 ANQGSEA. V trimming: 5 bases; J trimming: 4 bases; junction bases outside the gene matches: 12. The CDR3 is 15 amino acids. CDR3 protein: CSVTDSSGQGYGYTF. The CDR3 DNA follows: TGCAGCGTTACGGACTCTTCCGGACAGGGCTATGGCTACACCTTC. Full variable domain (rest looked up from reference TRBV29-1 and TRBJ1-2): SAVISQKPSRDICQRGTSLTIQCQVDSQVTMMFWYRQQPGQSLTLIATANQGSEATYESGFVIDKFPISRPNLTFSTLTVSNMSPEDSSIYLCSVTDSSGQGYGYTFGSGTRLTVV.

This clonotype was seen many times. The chain employs TRBV4-1 and TRBJ1-2; D is unresolved. The germline V gene has CDR1 MGHRA and CDR2 YSYEKL. V lost 0 bases to trimming and J lost 5 bases, with 13 bases between them. This CDR3 spans 15 amino acids. This CDR3 reads CASSQDELGGYGYTF. Here the CDR3 DNA reads TGCGCCAGCAGCCAAGATGAGCTGGGCGGGTATGGCTACACCTTC.

The chain recombines TRBV5-4 with TRBJ2-5; 9 nucleotides line up with TRBD2. The CDR3 runs to 16 residues. CDR1 and CDR2 (germline): SGHNT, YYREEE (reference sequence). Unmatched junction bases numbered 14, after V lost 2 bases and J lost 9 bases. CDR3 nucleotide sequence: TGTGCCAGCAGCTTCCTCCAGGCTAGCGGGACCGCGGCCCAGTACTTC. Its protein is CASSFLQASGTAAQYF.

The DNA of the CDR3 is TGCGCCAGCAGCTTGGCAGGGGTAAGGAATCAGCCCCAGCATTTT. This translates into CASSLAGVRNQPQHF. The V gene is TRBV5-1, the J gene TRBJ1-5, with D possibly matching TRBD1 (6 bases). V shed 0 bases and J shed 4 bases, with 11 bases lying between them. Germline CDR1 reads SGHRS; CDR2 reads YFSETQ. The CDR3 consists of 15 residues.

The chain joins TRBV29-1 to TRBJ1-4; D is unclear. V was trimmed by 6 bases and J by 5 bases, leaving 4 bases between them. This CDR3 is 10 amino acids long. CDR1 and CDR2 from the germline V gene are SQVTM and ANQGSEA. The CDR3 loop is CSVRNEKLFF. CDR3 bases: TGCAGCGTCCGGAATGAAAAACTGTTTTTT.

This clonotype was seen ten or more times. This chain links TRBV4-1 with TRBJ1-6; 7 bases line up with TRBD1. The germline gives CDR1 MGHRA, CDR2 YSYEKL. V shed 0 bases, J shed 8 bases, and the junction held 7 bases outside the gene matches. The CDR3 totals 16 residues. The chain's CDR3 is CASSQDPGGRDSPLHF. In DNA form, the CDR3 reads TGCGCCAGCAGCCAAGATCCAGGGGGGAGAGATTCACCCCTCCACTTT.

The chain links TRBV20-1 to TRBJ2-7; D unresolved. The CDR3 length is 10 residues. Germline loops: CDR1 DFQATT, CDR2 SNEGSKA (reference sequence). Deletions cut 3 bases from V and 5 bases from J, with 5 bases between. CDR3 DNA sequence: TGCAGTGCTAGGTTCCACGAGCAGTACTTC. This translates into CSARFHEQYF.

This clonotype was seen many times. Written as DNA, the CDR3 is TGTGCCAGCAGCTTAGATTTCGGGGGAAGCACAGATACGCAGTATTTT. Its protein is CASSLDFGGSTDTQYF. The chain employs TRBV11-2 and TRBJ2-3; tentative D call: TRBD2 (6 bases). Trimming took off 0 bases at V and 0 bases at J, with 10 bases between the two ends. Germline loops: CDR1 SGHAT, CDR2 FQNNGV. The CDR3 is 16 residues long. The full variable domain, with the rest looked up from reference TRBV11-2 and TRBJ2-3, is EAGVAQSPRYKIIEKRQSVAFWCNPISGHATLYWYQQILGQGPKLLIQFQNNGVVDDSQLPKDRFSAERLKGVDSTLKIQPAKLEDSAVYLCASSLDFGGSTDTQYFGPGTRLTVL.

This clonotype was observed many times. CDR3 residues: CASSPGQLNSPLHF. CDR3 in DNA: TGCGCCAGCAGCCCGGGACAGCTTAATTCACCCCTCCACTTT. The chain recombines TRBV5-1 with TRBJ1-6, with 7 nucleotides matching TRBD1. V was clipped by 4 bases and J by 6 bases; unmatched bases: 4. This CDR3 spans 14 amino acids. Germline lookup yields CDR1 SGHRS and CDR2 YFSETQ.

J is TRBJ2-3 and V is TRBV5-1; 8 bases map to TRBD2. With 1 base clipped from V and 6 bases from J, the junction kept 4 bases outside the gene matches. This CDR3 contains 14 residues. Germline CDR1 reads SGHRS; CDR2 reads YFSETQ. DNA for the CDR3: TGCGCCAGCAGCTTGCGGGAGGGTTCGGATACGCAGTATTTT. Translation: CASSLREGSDTQYF.

This clonotype was found many times. CDR3 residues: CSAPRGLASQETQYF. In DNA, the CDR3 is TGCAGTGCTCCGAGAGGACTAGCGAGCCAAGAGACCCAGTACTTC. The gene calls are TRBV20-1 and TRBJ2-5, with 9 bases that match TRBD2. This CDR3 has 15 residues. Germline V gene lookup returns CDR1 DFQATT and CDR2 SNEGSKA (reference sequence). Trimming at V came to 5 bases and at J to 1 base, leaving 8 bases not matched to a gene.

This clonotype showed up just a few times. The chain joins TRBV5-1 to TRBJ2-1; 7 bases map to TRBD1. Trimming cost V 6 bases and J 9 bases; bases outside gene matches: 18. This CDR3 contains 16 residues. CDR1 is SGHRS and CDR2 is YFSETQ in the germline V gene. The CDR3 sequence: CASNSIRAGRGTEQFF. The CDR3 coding sequence is TGCGCCAGCAACTCGATCAGGGCGGGCAGGGGGACTGAGCAGTTCTTC. Based on the CDR3 plus reference TRBV5-1 and TRBJ2-1, the full variable domain is KAGVTQTPRYLIKTRGQQVTLSCSPISGHRSVSWYQQTPGQGLQFLFEYFSETQRNKGNFPGRFSGRQFSNSRSEMNVSTLELGDSALYLCASNSIRAGRGTEQFFGPGTRLTVL.

This clonotype was picked up many times. CDR3 amino acids: CASSLLGTGHQGANVLTF. The DNA for the CDR3 is TGCGCCAGCAGCCTTTTAGGGACAGGGCATCAAGGGGCCAACGTCCTGACTTTC. The genes are TRBV5-1 and TRBJ2-6; 9 positions agree with TRBD1. The CDR3 loop spans 18 amino acids. V trimming: 4 bases; J trimming: 4 bases; junction bases outside the gene matches: 12. Germline CDR1 reads SGHRS; CDR2 reads YFSETQ.

The J gene is TRBJ2-3, the V gene TRBV9, with D maybe TRBD2 (7 bases). This CDR3 is built from 16 residues. The V gene lost 3 bases and the J gene lost 4 bases, with 18 bases spanning the gap. The germline V gene encodes CDR1 SGDLS and CDR2 YYNGEE. The CDR3 protein is CASSDSGGGGADTQYF. CDR3 DNA sequence: TGTGCCAGCAGCGACTCAGGCGGGGGCGGAGCAGATACGCAGTATTTT.

This clonotype was detected once. The V and J genes are TRBV7-2 and TRBJ2-7; D gene ambiguous. The J call is doubtful: the DNA matches TRBJ2-5 better. The CDR3 has 14 amino acids. The V gene's germline CDR1 is SGHTA and CDR2 FQGNSA. For the CDR3, the DNA is TGTGCCAGCAGCTTCGGTCTGTCAGTAGAGACCCAGTACTTC. Translation: CASSFGLSVETQYF.

This clonotype was recorded at least ten times. The V gene is TRBV20-1, the J gene TRBJ2-3; weak D call: TRBD2 (6 bases). This CDR3 region has 18 residues. Germline values: CDR1 DFQATT, CDR2 SNEGSKA (reference sequence). V shed 3 bases and J shed 2 bases, with 24 bases lying between them. CDR3 sequence: CSASSSVVKGLSTDTQYF. CDR3 sequence (DNA): TGCAGTGCTAGCTCCTCCGTCGTCAAGGGACTTTCCACAGATACGCAGTATTTT.

This clonotype was seen ten or more times. This rearrangement joins TRBV14 to TRBJ2-1; the D gene is possibly TRBD1 (5 bases). The CDR3 is made up of 13 amino acids. Between the trimmed V and J ends, which lost 4 bases and 8 bases, there was a span of 12 bases. Per germline, CDR1 SGHDN and CDR2 FVKESK. This CDR3 is CASSPAWGYEQFF. In nucleotides, the CDR3 is TGTGCCAGCAGCCCAGCTTGGGGCTATGAGCAGTTCTTC. Based on the CDR3 plus reference TRBV14 and TRBJ2-1, the full variable domain is EAGVTQFPSHSVIEKGQTVTLRCDPISGHDNLYWYRRVMGKEIKFLLHFVKESKQDESGMPNNRFLAERTGGTYSTLKVQPAELEDSGVYFCASSPAWGYEQFFGPGTRLTVL.

V gene TRBV6-1 combines with J gene TRBJ1-4; D gene unclear. V was clipped by 8 bases and J by 0 bases, with 13 bases between them. CDR3 length: 15 residues. Germline V CDR1 and CDR2: MNHNS, SASEGT. The CDR3 sequence is CASSYGPATNEKLFF. The CDR3 DNA sequence: TGTGCCAGCTCCTATGGGCCCGCAACTAATGAAAAACTGTTTTTT.

This clonotype has at least ten counts. The CDR3 bases are TGCGCCAGCAGCTTGACAGGGCTTCCTGAAGCTTTCTTT. Encoded protein: CASSLTGLPEAFF. The chain joins TRBV5-1 to TRBJ1-1; D possibly corresponds to TRBD1 (6 bases). CDR3 length: 13 amino acids. V lost 1 base, J lost 6 bases, and 10 bases lay in between. Germline CDR1 is SGHRS and CDR2 is YFSETQ.

DNA for the CDR3: TGCAGTGCCACTAGCGGGAGGACGTACAATGAGCAGTTCTTC. It encodes CSATSGRTYNEQFF. The chain is built from TRBV20-1 and TRBJ2-1, with TRBD2 identical over 12 bases. The germline CDR1 and CDR2 sequences are DFQATT and SNEGSKA (reference sequence). With 6 bases clipped from V and 4 bases from J, the junction kept 4 bases outside the gene matches. The CDR3 covers 14 residues.

This clonotype was observed at least ten times. The rearrangement uses TRBV6-2 or TRBV6-3 and TRBJ2-7, with 9 bases aligning to TRBD1. V lost 6 bases, J lost 4 bases, and 7 bases stayed unmatched. This CDR3 has 14 residues. Germline values: CDR1 MNHEY, CDR2 SVGEGT. As DNA, the CDR3 is TGTGCCAGCAGCGGACAGGGGTTCACGTACGAGCAGTACTTC. This codes for CASSGQGFTYEQYF.

The chain carries TRBV6-6 and TRBJ1-6; D is possibly TRBD1 (6 bases). This CDR3 spans 16 amino acids. The germline gives CDR1 MNHNY, CDR2 SVGAGI (reference sequence). In nucleotides, the CDR3 is TGTGACGCCGGTAACAGGGAGGAATCCTATAATTCACCCCTCCACTTT. Protein product: CDAGNREESYNSPLHF.

The chain combines TRBV6-1 with TRBJ2-7, with 7 positions matching TRBD2. The CDR3 extends over 15 amino acids. Losses at the gene ends were 6 bases for V and 7 bases for J; bases not matched to a gene: 15. The germline V gene has CDR1 MNHNS and CDR2 SASEGT. As DNA, the CDR3 is TGTGCCAGCAGGGCGTGGGGACTAATCTTCGGTGAGCAGTACTTC. It codes for CASRAWGLIFGEQYF.

Only a few counts were recorded for this clonotype. The rearrangement links TRBV19 to TRBJ2-2; D may be TRBD1 (5 bases). With 2 bases removed from V and 0 bases from J, the gap between germline ends came to 10 bases. Germline V lookup: CDR1 LNHDA, CDR2 SQIVND (reference sequence). CDR3 length: 16 amino acids. CDR3: CASSITGPSNTGELFF. CDR3 nucleotide sequence: TGTGCCAGTAGTATAACAGGACCCTCGAACACCGGGGAGCTGTTTTTT.

Turning to this clonotype: The junction differs from germline at one of its ends, possibly a read error. The V and J genes are TRBV12-3 or TRBV12-4 and TRBJ1-2; 7 bases agree with TRBD1. The CDR3 spans 14 residues. The CDR3 nucleotides are TGCGCCAGCAGTTCGGAGGGGGCGGACTATGGCTACACCTTC. Translated: CASSSEGADYGYTF.

This clonotype was seen at least ten times. The chain recombines TRBV20-1 with TRBJ1-4; D is unresolved. V lost 3 bases to trimming and J lost 6 bases, with 14 bases between them. The length of the CDR3 is 14 residues. Germline values: CDR1 DFQATT, CDR2 SNEGSKA (reference sequence). For the CDR3, the DNA is TGCAGTGCTAGTCAATACGGGGTTGATGAAAAACTGTTTTTT. Encoded protein: CSASQYGVDEKLFF.

V is TRBV4-2 and J is TRBJ1-5; D remains unclear. Germline CDR1 and CDR2: LGHNA and YNFKEQ. Trimming pared 0 bases from V and 0 bases from J, leaving 15 bases between. CDR3 length: 18 residues. The CDR3 here is CASSQDAVGVYSNQPQHF. CDR3 DNA sequence: TGTGCCAGCAGCCAAGATGCCGTAGGAGTGTATAGCAATCAGCCCCAGCATTTT.

The sample holds many counts of this clonotype. The rearrangement joins TRBV5-1 to TRBJ2-3; the D gene is possibly TRBD1 (6 bases). From germline, CDR1 is SGHRS and CDR2 YFSETQ. This CDR3 region has 18 residues. Trimming left V 2 bases short and J 4 bases short, with 23 bases between. Here the CDR3 DNA reads TGCGCCAGCAGCTTCATTAACGGACAGACCAGGTTCCCAGATACGCAGTATTTT. It translates to CASSFINGQTRFPDTQYF.